This TCR beta chain came from a study of shared clonotypes between healthy human individuals (TCRdb year 2020). Turning to the overall study: Three men and a couple of women, aged 18 to 49 years, made up the cohort. For each donor, three plates each were used for CD4 naive and CD4 memory, two plates were used for CD8 naive, and one plate was used for CD8 memory. Blood TCR repertoires of a handful of healthy adults were deeply sequenced to estimate repertoire size and the extent of clonotype sharing between individuals. To increase sequencing depth and limit assay-specific biases, TCR repertoire library preparation and sequencing were carried out by different laboratories using diverse techniques. Per donor, leukapheresis produced somewhere between about 0.94 and 9 billion PBMCs. Summary of the overall study and its limitations: Pairwise subsampling indicated that sequencing depth was expected to affect the degree of clonotype sharing among donors. Sampling was limited to blood, and TCR repertoires in tissue likely differ from TCR repertoires in blood. Higher generation probabilities were observed for clonotypes shared by all four sorted-subset donors than for non-shared clonotypes. Incomplete sequencing was indicated by rarefaction of sorted-subset datasets, despite the large sequencing depth. Across a few donors, roughly 5.4% of naive CD4, 3.5% of naive CD8, under 2.5% of memory CD4, and approximately 0.4% of memory CD8 clonotypes were shared. Naive subsets generally had larger estimated clonotype richness than memory subsets. Because the study included only a small number of donors, the genetic and exposure-history diversity represented was limited.

A note on this clone: Its recognized antigen is unknown. Per-base quality was not reported, and no clone a single base away is much larger than it.

V drops 0 bases and J drops 4 bases, leaving 15 bases in between. For CDR1 and CDR2, the germline V gene lists MNHNS and SASEGT. Including cysteine and phenylalanine, the CDR3 has 16 amino acids. Only the CDR3 part of the read is kept: 48 bases, read in frame from the first base. The donors were healthy, HIV-negative adults who had no recently reported acute infections or vaccinations. Only Caucasian adults living in Nashville, Tennessee, USA were represented among the donors. CD4+ T cells were enriched through magnetic negative selection, after which naive cells were positively selected on CD45RA and the remaining negative fraction served as the memory subset. Blood was collected by leukapheresis, and PBMCs were isolated by Ficoll-Histopaque density gradient centrifugation and then cryopreserved in liquid nitrogen vapor phase. Analytical flow cytometry was used to check the purity and quantity of each magnetically sorted T cell population. From each sorted fraction, genomic DNA was isolated and quantified by UV absorbance on a Nanodrop 2000c.

Using the deep immunoSEQ assay, TCR CDR3 regions were amplified from genomic DNA by multiplex PCR. For each cell subset, the extracted genomic DNA was distributed evenly across all wells of several immunoSEQ 96-well plates, and each plate served as one replicate. Each replicate PCR for sorted subsets received 200 ng genomic DNA, equal to about 30,000 T cell genomes. The purified libraries were quantified using a Qubit 3.0 fluorometer, sized with a Bioanalyzer 2100, and then quantified again using the KAPA Library Quantification kit. Every immunoSEQ 96-well plate was sequenced on a dedicated single-read 150-cycle Illumina NextSeq 550 flow cell. The authors' pipeline ran thus. The immunoSEQ output contained only junctional sequences without quality scores, so filtering could not match that applied to full-length reads. Sequences were annotated with PyIR, a Python wrapper for IgBLAST v1.9, and V/J genes and CDR3 were assigned using IMGT germline references. Reads with weak V/J assignments (E-value above 1e-6), missing CDR3, stop codons, out-of-frame junctions, or ambiguous translated residues were removed. V3J clonotypes were defined by identical inferred V gene, J gene, and CDR3 amino acid sequence. To compute the percentage overlap between repertoires, the number of shared unique clonotypes was divided by the size of the smaller repertoire. Three approaches were used to assess repertoire richness: RTK rarefaction, the Chao1 estimator, and Recon v2.1 estimates of unobserved clonotypes. For all TCRbeta clonotypes obtained by the gDNA method from a handful of donors, generation probabilities were computed with OLGA. This immuneACCESS table, as held by TCRdb, lists in-frame sequences with V and J called but not all clones. Of the missing ones, under half trace to an unresolved V gene in checked studies; the others have no known cause. That table is the source of V, J and clone size, and D and trimming were worked out from the DNA. The sample yields over 2 million clones; less than 95% were counted once. 0.37% of the sample is taken by the ten largest.

Rearrangement joined TRBV6-1 to TRBJ1-1; the best D guess is TRBD1, with 5 bases matching. The TCR comes from a young man in good health. Some clones in this sample may be carry-over from other donors' samples. Sequencing input: naive CD4+ T cells from PBMCs. The sample's cell subset or site, from its label and the paper: CD45RA+ positively selected. The CDR3 amino acid sequence is: CASSEARQGSGTEAFF. At the DNA level, the sequence is TGTGCCAGCAGTGAAGCGCGGCAGGGATCGGGCACTGAAGCTTTCTTT.